The present TCR beta chain was sequenced within a study of technical replicates of blood from a few donors. Generated by immunoSEQ multiplex PCR, the TCRdb table keeps only in-frame clones and is missing some. Altogether some 80,000 clones are present, 96% being singletons, with the ten largest covering about 0.31%. This clone has just one count. Sequencing was carried out using T cells isolated from PBMCs. The clonotype comes from a human donor in good health.

The CDR3 sequence is CASSVLLADQETQYF. CDR3 coding DNA: TGTGCCAGCAGTGTACTACTAGCGGACCAAGAGACCCAGTACTTC. The chain carries TRBV2 and TRBJ2-5; 8 bases agree with TRBD2. J was trimmed by 0 bases and V by 4 bases; bases with no gene match: 4. Looked up from germline, CDR1 is SNHLY and CDR2 is FYNNEI. This CDR3 is built from 15 residues.